This T cell receptor (beta chain) was profiled in a study of T cells in Graves' hyperthyroidism and ophthalmopathy. This clonotype occurred a few times. TCR beta CDR3 sequences were amplified from RNA transcripts. During a first-round RT-PCR of the TCR CDR3, the HTBI primer set was used. TCRdb ran MiXCR on the multiplex PCR reads and lists one entry per CDR3 protein. This table has 490,000 or so distinct CDR3 sequences, about 45% appearing once. Germline V CDR1 and CDR2: SGHAT, FQDESV (reference sequence). V was pared by 3 bases and J by 2 bases, with 9 bases of the junction left unmatched. This CDR3 has 19 amino acids.

This TCR was sampled from an adult woman with Graves' disease, either hyperthyroidism or ophthalmopathy (not recorded which). The rearrangement links TRBV11-1 to TRBJ2-6, with 11 positions matching TRBD1. The material sequenced was peripheral blood or thyroid tissue (not recorded which). CDR3 in amino acids: CASSLFGTGGRAGANVLTF. CDR3 nucleotide sequence: TGTGCCAGCAGCTTGTTCGGGACAGGGGGAAGGGCTGGGGCCAACGTCCTGACTTTC.